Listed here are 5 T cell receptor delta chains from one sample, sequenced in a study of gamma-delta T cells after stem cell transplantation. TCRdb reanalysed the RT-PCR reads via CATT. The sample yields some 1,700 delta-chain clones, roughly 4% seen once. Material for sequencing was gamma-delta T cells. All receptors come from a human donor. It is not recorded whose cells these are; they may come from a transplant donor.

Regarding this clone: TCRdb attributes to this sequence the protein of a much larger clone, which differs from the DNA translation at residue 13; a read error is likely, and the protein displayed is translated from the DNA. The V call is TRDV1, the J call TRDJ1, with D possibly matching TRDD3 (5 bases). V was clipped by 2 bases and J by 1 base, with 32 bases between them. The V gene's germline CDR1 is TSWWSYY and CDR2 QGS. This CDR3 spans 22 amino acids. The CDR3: CALGESPISYYWRIRGTDKLIF. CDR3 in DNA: TGTGCTCTTGGGGAAAGCCCCATATCTTATTACTGGAGAATCAGGGGCACCGATAAACTCATCTTT.

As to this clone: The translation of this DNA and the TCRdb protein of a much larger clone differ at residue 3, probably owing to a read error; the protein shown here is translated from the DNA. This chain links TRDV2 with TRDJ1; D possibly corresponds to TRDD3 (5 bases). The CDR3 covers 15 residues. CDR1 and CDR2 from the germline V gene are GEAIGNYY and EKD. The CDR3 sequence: CARDILGSYTDKLIF. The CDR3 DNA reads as TGTGCCCGTGACATCTTGGGGTCGTACACCGATAAACTCATCTTT.

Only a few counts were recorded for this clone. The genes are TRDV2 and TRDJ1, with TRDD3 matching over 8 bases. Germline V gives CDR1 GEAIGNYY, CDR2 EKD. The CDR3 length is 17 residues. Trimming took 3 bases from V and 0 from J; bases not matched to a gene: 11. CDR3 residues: CACDLTGGPSYTDKLIF. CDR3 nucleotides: TGTGCCTGTGACCTTACTGGGGGGCCCTCCTACACCGATAAACTCATCTTT.

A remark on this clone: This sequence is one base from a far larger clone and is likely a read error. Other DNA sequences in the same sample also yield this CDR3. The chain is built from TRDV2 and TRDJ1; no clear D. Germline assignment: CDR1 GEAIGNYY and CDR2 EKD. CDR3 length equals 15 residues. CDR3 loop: CACDTVGRYTDKLIF. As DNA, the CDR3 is TGTGCCTGTGACACCGTTGGAAGGTACACAGATAAACTCATCTTT.

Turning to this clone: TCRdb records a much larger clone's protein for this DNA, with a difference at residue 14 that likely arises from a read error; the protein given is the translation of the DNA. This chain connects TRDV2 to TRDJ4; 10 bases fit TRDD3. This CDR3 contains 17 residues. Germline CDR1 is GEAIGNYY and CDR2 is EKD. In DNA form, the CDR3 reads TGTGCCTGTGAAAAGTTGGGGGATACCGAGGATTTCAGACTCCTGATCTTT. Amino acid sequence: CACEKLGDTEDFRLLIF.